These T cell receptor beta chains were read from a single sample in a study of cytomegalovirus exposure and HLA in healthy donors. Clones were read by immunoSEQ multiplex PCR, and TCRdb kept only the in-frame ones, dropping some. The table includes 140,000 or so clones, roughly nine tenths detected once. Sequencing was carried out using PBMCs. The receptors originated from a man aged 18 to 30 in good health and CMV-seronegative. The CDR3 runs from the conserved cysteine through the conserved F or W.

cdr3_aa v_call
CATSRGQGTNYGYTF TRBV15
CASSPTSGRAGQETQYF TRBV11-3
CASSPDSYANYGYTF TRBV6-4
CASSGGAQDNQPQHF TRBV7-9
CASSQDGTPSGSDPSYNEQFF TRBV4-3
CASVGTGLHEQYF TRBV27
CASSPRDREYTEAFF TRBV7-9
CASSQDPGGASGYTF TRBV4-1
CASSVAIAGVPYEQFF TRBV9
CASSLDSNSPLHF TRBV5-1
CASSLRGLNEKLFF TRBV5-1
CASSLGLTSGGLADTQYF TRBV5-4
CASSAGTGSLNNEKLFF TRBV19
CASRRWNGTGGEQYF TRBV5-1
CASSFSLGGNSYGYTF TRBV5-1
CASSEALGGVADTQYF TRBV6-1
CASSSPSSSYEQYF TRBV6-5
CASSSARTGRETQYF TRBV13
CASSAQSPSYEQYF TRBV5-1
CASSPDTGNTIYF TRBV7-7
CASSPNGQGLSYEQYF TRBV18
CASSLLPGTSPSETQYF TRBV19
CAIRGGGSTDTQYF TRBV10-3
CASSYYERDYGYTF TRBV6-5
CASSLGGGGRSKNIQYF TRBV7-8
CATSEDRGNEQFF TRBV15
CASSIGGDEKLFF TRBV5-1
CATSSNRGGQPQHF TRBV15
CSVGASLAGLNTGELFF TRBV29-1
CASSLGPNQPQHF TRBV5-1
CASSKGGRGYTF TRBV7-8
CASRPLLAGIYEQYF TRBV5-6
CASSSRRDRGRIGELFF TRBV28
CASSTRGQYNSPLHF TRBV19
CASTPGQGTFDEQFF TRBV28
CASSFSPSPNYGYTF TRBV7-9
CSVAGVGQPQHF TRBV29-1
CASSQGRGISYEQYF TRBV7-2
CASSEGGGLQETQYF TRBV6-4
CASSVAVDSYEQYF TRBV5-1
CASSLTGGTYNEQFF TRBV11-2
CASSLLSATVTDTQYF TRBV7-9
CASSAYSGRVPGEQFF TRBV9
CASSPGTGAGEQFF TRBV27
CASSQLAGGFNEQFF TRBV27
CASRGTRYEQYF TRBV6-1
CASSLDRGTYNEQFF TRBV5-4
CASSSGLAGSSYNEQFF TRBV7-6
CAWSVLGDRNTGELFF TRBV30
CASRFPPDEKLFF TRBV6-6
CASSPTRIHEQYF TRBV19
CASSVAGVDTDTQYF TRBV13
CASSLRLDGEKLFF TRBV11-2
CASSVSGTSGGFIDTQYF TRBV9
CASSEVGTGVPPQYF TRBV6-1
CASSYAGPGQPQHF TRBV6-5
CASSLIAGALDEQFF TRBV7-9
CASRGRGRVGELFF TRBV7-8
CASSERQGGETQYF TRBV6-5